A single sample gave rise to the 7 T cell receptor beta chains below, sequenced in a study of blood T cell repertoires in COVID-19 (dated by TCRdb to 2020 to 2021). The protocol used for the library was the immunoSEQ multiplex PCR assay. The table comes from immuneACCESS by way of TCRdb, which keeps in-frame sequences with V and J called. Part of the clones is missing from these tables; in studies checked, under half for an unresolved V gene and the rest for unknown reasons. Here the sample has 250,000 or so clones; 90% occur a single time. The top ten constitute over 3.5% of the sample. The specimen sequenced was PBMCs or T cells enriched from blood (not recorded which). These receptors were obtained from a woman aged 25-40 years with acute COVID-19.

The genes are TRBV19 and TRBJ2-2, with TRBD1 identical over 9 bases. V dropped 6 bases and J dropped 5; count of bases not matched to a gene: 4. This CDR3 has 14 residues. From germline, CDR1 is LNHDA and CDR2 SQIVND (reference sequence). CDR3 residues: CASRPGQGTGELFF. The CDR3 bases are TGTGCCAGTAGGCCGGGACAGGGAACCGGGGAGCTGTTTTTT. The variable domain in full, with the rest retrieved from reference TRBV19 and TRBJ2-2, is DGGITQSPKYLFRKEGQNVTLSCEQNLNHDAMYWYRQDPGQGLRLIYYSQIVNDFQKGDIAEGYSVSREKKESFPLTVTSAQKNPTAFYLCASRPGQGTGELFFGEGSRLTVL.

As to this clone: A read error may account for a junction end that differs from germline. The CDR3 sequence: CASSPRQGRNAEAFF. The CDR3 coding sequence is TGTGCCAGCAGTCCGCGACAGGGAAGGAACGCTGAAGCTTTCTTT. The genes are TRBV27 and TRBJ1-1; 7 nucleotides agree with TRBD1. Germline assignment: CDR1 MNHEY and CDR2 SMNVEV (reference sequence). This CDR3 is built from 15 residues.

This sequence joins TRBV6-5 and TRBJ2-1, with 7 positions matching TRBD2. Trimming cost V 5 bases and J 8 bases; bases outside gene matches: 6. CDR1 and CDR2 (germline): MNHEY, SVGAGI. This CDR3 spans 13 amino acids. The CDR3 DNA reads TGTGCCAGCAGTCCTTCTAGCGGTTATGAGCAGTTCTTC. It specifies CASSPSSGYEQFF.

This clone was recorded once. The chain uses TRBV5-1 and TRBJ2-1, with 8 nucleotides matching TRBD2. With 1 base clipped from V and 16 bases from J, the junction kept 10 bases outside the gene matches. Germline V CDR1 and CDR2: SGHRS, YFSETQ. The CDR3 totals 13 residues. CDR3 DNA: TGCGCCAGCAGCTTGAACACCGGGGGGGACCTTTTCTTC. Translation gives CASSLNTGGDLFF. The entire variable domain, with the rest obtained from reference TRBV5-1 and TRBJ2-1, is as follows: KAGVTQTPRYLIKTRGQQVTLSCSPISGHRSVSWYQQTPGQGLQFLFEYFSETQRNKGNFPGRFSGRQFSNSRSEMNVSTLELGDSALYLCASSLNTGGDLFFGPGTRLTVL.

The chain is built from TRBV6-1 and TRBJ2-1; 10 positions match TRBD2. Germline V gives CDR1 MNHNS, CDR2 SASEGT. V shed 4 bases and J 2 bases; nucleotides not matched to a gene: 5. CDR3 length: 16 residues. Written as DNA, the CDR3 is TGTGCCAGCAGTGGATCTAGCGGGAGAACCTACAATGAGCAGTTCTTC. Its protein is CASSGSSGRTYNEQFF.

The chain is built from TRBV18 and TRBJ2-7; 7 nucleotides align to TRBD1. V was clipped by 2 bases and J by 6 bases; unmatched bases: 7. This CDR3 comprises 14 residues. Per the germline V gene, CDR1 is KGHSH and CDR2 is LQKENI. The CDR3: CASSPRDSSGEQYF. The CDR3 bases are TGTGCCAGCTCACCAAGGGACAGTTCTGGCGAGCAGTACTTC.

This rearrangement joins TRBV4-3 to TRBJ2-2; 12 nucleotides agree with TRBD1. Per germline, CDR1 LGHNA and CDR2 YSLEER. The CDR3 contains 17 residues. The trim removed 2 bases at V and 7 bases at J, leaving 8 bases unmatched. CDR3 in DNA: TGCGCCAGCAGCCAACCGGGACAGGGGGCCTGGGGCGGGGAGCTGTTTTTT. Amino acids: CASSQPGQGAWGGELFF.